Listed below are T cell receptor beta chains from one sample, sequenced in a study of OX40 agonist ivuxolimab in advanced cancers. Measured with immunoSEQ multiplex PCR; TCRdb has only the in-frame clones, and not every one. The repertoire holds about 51,000 clones, with approximately 91% as singletons. Specimen: CD4+ or CD8+ T cells sorted from blood, collected in a trial of the OX40 agonist ivuxolimab. The receptors shown here come from an adult with an advanced solid tumor such as melanoma, head and neck, liver or kidney cancer. CDR3s include the opening cysteine and the closing phenylalanine or tryptophan. A D gene is named only where the DNA matches it firmly.

D gene	V gene	J gene	CDR3 protein	CDR3 DNA
NA	TRBV30	TRBJ2-1	CAWSVHNYNEQFF	TGTGCCTGGAGTGTACACAATTACAATGAGCAGTTCTTC
TRBD2	TRBV6-1	TRBJ2-1	CASSEALAGYNEQFF	TGTGCCAGCAGTGAGGCGCTAGCGGGTTACAATGAGCAGTTCTTC
TRBD1	TRBV2	TRBJ2-6	CASSLIPGQGLSGANVLTF	TGTGCCAGCAGCCTTATACCGGGACAGGGCCTCTCTGGGGCCAACGTCCTGACTTTC
NA	TRBV9	TRBJ2-5	CASSPRGMRWVETQYF	TGTGCCAGCTCCCCAAGGGGGATGAGATGGGTAGAGACCCAGTACTTC
NA	TRBV6-1	TRBJ2-2	CASSPRLGHTGELFF	TGTGCCAGCAGTCCCCGGTTAGGGCACACCGGGGAGCTGTTTTTT
TRBD2	TRBV11-2	TRBJ2-7	CASSLGTSGAYEQYF	TGTGCCAGCAGCCTGGGGACTAGCGGAGCCTACGAGCAGTACTTC
NA	TRBV18	TRBJ1-2	CASSPAEANYGYTF	TGTGCCAGCTCACCAGCGGAAGCTAACTATGGCTACACCTTC
NA	TRBV9	TRBJ1-1	CASSTGGVLDTEAFF	TGTGCCAGCAGCACCGGGGGGGTGCTGGACACTGAAGCTTTCTTT
NA	TRBV14	TRBJ2-5	CASSQVQETQYF	TGTGCCAGCAGCCAAGTTCAAGAGACCCAGTACTTC
NA	TRBV30	TRBJ2-3	CAWSPPYYRDRTDTQYF	TGTGCCTGGAGTCCCCCCTACTACAGGGATCGCACAGATACGCAGTATTTT
TRBD2	TRBV11-2	TRBJ2-2	CASSTTSGANTGELFF	TGTGCCAGCAGCACGACTAGCGGAGCGAACACCGGGGAGCTGTTTTTT
TRBD2	TRBV9	TRBJ2-7	CASSERGAGLGLNEQYF	TGTGCCAGCAGCGAGAGGGGGGCGGGACTAGGGTTAAACGAGCAGTACTTC
NA	TRBV7-8	TRBJ2-2	CASSLSRRTGELFF	TGTGCCAGCAGCTTATCCAGGAGGACCGGGGAGCTGTTTTTT
NA	TRBV28	TRBJ2-2	CASSLSGIGGGELFF	TGTGCCAGCAGTTTAAGCGGGATAGGGGGCGGGGAGCTGTTTTTT
NA	TRBV7-2	TRBJ1-2	CASRNTGLGHYGYTF	TGTGCCAGCAGGAATACGGGTTTAGGGCACTATGGCTACACCTTC
NA	TRBV28	TRBJ1-2	CASSLGRGANYGYTF	TGTGCCAGCAGTTTAGGGAGGGGAGCTAACTATGGCTACACCTTC
NA	TRBV6-1	TRBJ2-5	CASSEGNSQETQYF	TGTGCCAGCAGTGAAGGTAACAGCCAAGAGACCCAGTACTTC
NA	TRBV7-9	TRBJ2-7	CASSLEGPRSYEQYF	TGTGCCAGCAGCTTAGAGGGACCACGGTCGTACGAGCAGTACTTC